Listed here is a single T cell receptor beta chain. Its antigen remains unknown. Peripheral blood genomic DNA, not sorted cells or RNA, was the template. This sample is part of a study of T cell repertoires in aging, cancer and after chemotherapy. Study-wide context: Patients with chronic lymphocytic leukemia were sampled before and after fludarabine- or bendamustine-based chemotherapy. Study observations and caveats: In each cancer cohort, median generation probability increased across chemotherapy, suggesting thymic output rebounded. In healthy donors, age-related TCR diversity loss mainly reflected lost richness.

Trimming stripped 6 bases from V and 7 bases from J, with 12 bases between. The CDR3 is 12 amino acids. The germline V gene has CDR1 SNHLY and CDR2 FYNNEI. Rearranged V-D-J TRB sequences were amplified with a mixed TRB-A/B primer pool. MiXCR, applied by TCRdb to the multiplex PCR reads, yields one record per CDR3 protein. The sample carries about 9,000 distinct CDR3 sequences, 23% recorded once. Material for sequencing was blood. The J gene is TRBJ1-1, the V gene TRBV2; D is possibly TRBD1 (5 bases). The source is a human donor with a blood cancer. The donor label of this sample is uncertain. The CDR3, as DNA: TGTGCCAGCAGGGGCCTTGGGGGTGAAGCTTTCTTT. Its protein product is CASRGLGGEAFF.